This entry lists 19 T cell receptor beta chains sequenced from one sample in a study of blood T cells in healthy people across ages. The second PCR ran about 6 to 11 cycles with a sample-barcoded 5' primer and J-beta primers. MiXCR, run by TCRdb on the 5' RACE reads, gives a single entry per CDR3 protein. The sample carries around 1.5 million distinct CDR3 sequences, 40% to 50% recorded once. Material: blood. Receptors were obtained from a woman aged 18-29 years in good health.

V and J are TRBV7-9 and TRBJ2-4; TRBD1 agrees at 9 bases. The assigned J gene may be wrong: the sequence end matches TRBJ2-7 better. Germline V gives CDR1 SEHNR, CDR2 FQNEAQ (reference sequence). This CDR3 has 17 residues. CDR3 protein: CAGTYASQGAKNYEQYF. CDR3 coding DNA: TGTGCCGGCACCTATGCATCACAGGGGGCTAAGAACTACGAGCAGTACTTC.

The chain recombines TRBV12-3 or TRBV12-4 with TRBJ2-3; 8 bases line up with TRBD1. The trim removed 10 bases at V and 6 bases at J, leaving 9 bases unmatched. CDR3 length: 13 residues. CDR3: CATTRTGMDTQYF. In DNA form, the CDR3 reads TGTGCCACCACCAGGACAGGGATGGATACGCAGTATTTT.

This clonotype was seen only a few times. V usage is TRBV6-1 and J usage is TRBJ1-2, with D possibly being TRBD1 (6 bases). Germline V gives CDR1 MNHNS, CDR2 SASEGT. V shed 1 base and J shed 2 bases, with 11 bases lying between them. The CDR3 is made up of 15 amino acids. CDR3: CASSEGQVLNYGYTF. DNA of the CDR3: TGTGCCAGCAGTGAAGGACAGGTACTCAACTATGGCTACACCTTC.

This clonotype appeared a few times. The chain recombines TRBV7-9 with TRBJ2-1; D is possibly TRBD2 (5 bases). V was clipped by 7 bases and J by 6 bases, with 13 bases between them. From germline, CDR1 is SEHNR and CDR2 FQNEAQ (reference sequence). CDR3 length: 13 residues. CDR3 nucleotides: TGTGCCAGCATAGCGCCCGAAGCCAATGAGCAGTTCTTC. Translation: CASIAPEANEQFF.

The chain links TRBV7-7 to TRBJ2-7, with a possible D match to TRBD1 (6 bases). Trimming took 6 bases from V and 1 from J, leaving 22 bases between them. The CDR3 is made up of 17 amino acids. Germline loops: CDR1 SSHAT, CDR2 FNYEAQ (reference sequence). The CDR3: CASSPLPQETGSYEQYF. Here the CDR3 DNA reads TGTGCCAGCAGTCCACTACCACAGGAAACAGGGTCCTACGAGCAGTACTTC. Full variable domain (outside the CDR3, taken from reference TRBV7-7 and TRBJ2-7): GAGVSQSPRYKVTKRGQDVTLRCDPISSHATLYWYQQALGQGPEFLTYFNYEAQPDKSGLPSDRFSAERPEGSISTLTIQRTEQRDSAMYRCASSPLPQETGSYEQYFGPGTRLTVT.

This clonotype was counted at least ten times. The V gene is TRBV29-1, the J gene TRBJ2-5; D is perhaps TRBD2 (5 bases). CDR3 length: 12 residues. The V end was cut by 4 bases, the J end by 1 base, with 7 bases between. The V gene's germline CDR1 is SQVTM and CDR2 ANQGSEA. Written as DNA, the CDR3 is TGCAGCGTTGCGAGCGGCCAAGAGACCCAGTACTTC. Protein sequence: CSVASGQETQYF. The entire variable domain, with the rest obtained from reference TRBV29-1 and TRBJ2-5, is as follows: SAVISQKPSRDICQRGTSLTIQCQVDSQVTMMFWYRQQPGQSLTLIATANQGSEATYESGFVIDKFPISRPNLTFSTLTVSNMSPEDSSIYLCSVASGQETQYFGPGTRLLVL.

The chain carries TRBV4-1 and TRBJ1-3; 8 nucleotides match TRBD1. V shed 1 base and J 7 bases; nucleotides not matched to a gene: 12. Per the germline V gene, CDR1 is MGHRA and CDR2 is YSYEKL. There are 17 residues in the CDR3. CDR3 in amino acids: CASSQVGGQGARNTIYF. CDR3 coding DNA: TGCGCCAGCAGCCAAGTCGGTGGGCAGGGGGCTCGGAACACCATATATTTT.

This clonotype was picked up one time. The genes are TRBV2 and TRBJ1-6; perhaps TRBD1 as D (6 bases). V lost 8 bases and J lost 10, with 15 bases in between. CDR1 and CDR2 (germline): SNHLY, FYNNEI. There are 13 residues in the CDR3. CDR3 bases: TGTGCCAGCGGCAACAGGGATGGATCACCCCTCCACTTT. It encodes CASGNRDGSPLHF.

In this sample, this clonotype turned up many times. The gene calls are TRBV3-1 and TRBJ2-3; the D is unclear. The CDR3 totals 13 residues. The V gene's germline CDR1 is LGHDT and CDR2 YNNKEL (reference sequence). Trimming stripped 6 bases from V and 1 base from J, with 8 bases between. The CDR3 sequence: CASRPRGTDTQYF. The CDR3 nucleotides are TGTGCCAGCAGGCCTCGCGGCACAGATACGCAGTATTTT.

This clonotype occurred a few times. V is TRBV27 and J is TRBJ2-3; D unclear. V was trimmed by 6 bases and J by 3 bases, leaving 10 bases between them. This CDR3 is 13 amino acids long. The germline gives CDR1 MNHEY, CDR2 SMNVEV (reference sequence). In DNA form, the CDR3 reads TGTGCCAGCAGCTTCCAGAATACAGATACGCAGTATTTT. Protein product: CASSFQNTDTQYF.

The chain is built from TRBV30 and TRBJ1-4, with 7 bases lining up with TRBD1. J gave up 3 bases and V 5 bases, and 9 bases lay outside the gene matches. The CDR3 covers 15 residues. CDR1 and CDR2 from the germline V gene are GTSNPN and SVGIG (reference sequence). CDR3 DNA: TGTGCCTGGTTACAATCCGGGACAGCTAATGAAAAACTGTTTTTT. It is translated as CAWLQSGTANEKLFF.

The CDR3 DNA reads as TGCAGCGTACGGCCTCTGGTGACCCAGTACTTC. This encodes CSVRPLVTQYF. The chain employs TRBV29-1 and TRBJ2-5, with D unresolved. The CDR3 spans 11 residues. Trimming shortened V by 6 bases and J by 7 bases, and 12 bases separated the two germline ends. Germline values: CDR1 SQVTM, CDR2 ANQGSEA.

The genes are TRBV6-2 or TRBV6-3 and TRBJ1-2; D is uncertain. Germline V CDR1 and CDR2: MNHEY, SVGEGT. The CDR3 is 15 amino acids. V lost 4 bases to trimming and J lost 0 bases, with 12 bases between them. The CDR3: CASSSPTYANYGYTF. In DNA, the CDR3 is TGTGCCAGCAGTTCGCCAACATATGCTAACTATGGCTACACCTTC.

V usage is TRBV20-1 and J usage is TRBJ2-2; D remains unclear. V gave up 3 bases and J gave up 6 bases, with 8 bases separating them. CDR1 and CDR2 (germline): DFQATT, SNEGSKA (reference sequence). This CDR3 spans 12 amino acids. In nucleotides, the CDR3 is TGCAGTGCTAGTAGTTGGCCCGGGGAGCTGTTTTTT. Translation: CSASSWPGELFF.

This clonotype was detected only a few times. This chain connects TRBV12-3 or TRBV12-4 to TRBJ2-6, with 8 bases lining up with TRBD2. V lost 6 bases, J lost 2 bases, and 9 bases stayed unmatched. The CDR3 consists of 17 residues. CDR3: CASRAGTSFAGANVLTF. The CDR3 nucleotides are TGTGCCAGCAGAGCCGGGACTAGTTTTGCTGGGGCCAACGTCCTGACTTTC.

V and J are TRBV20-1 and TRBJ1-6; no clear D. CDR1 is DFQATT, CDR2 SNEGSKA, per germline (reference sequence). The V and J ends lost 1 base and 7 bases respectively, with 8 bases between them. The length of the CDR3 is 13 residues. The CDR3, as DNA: TGCAGTGCTAGAGGGATGGAAAATTCACCCCTCCACTTT. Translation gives CSARGMENSPLHF.

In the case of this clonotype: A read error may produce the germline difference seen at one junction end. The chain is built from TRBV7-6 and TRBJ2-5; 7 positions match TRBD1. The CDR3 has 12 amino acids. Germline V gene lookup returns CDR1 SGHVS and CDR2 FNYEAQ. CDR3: CVSSTGLETQYF. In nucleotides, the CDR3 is TGTGTCAGCTCGACAGGGCTGGAGACCCAGTACTTC.

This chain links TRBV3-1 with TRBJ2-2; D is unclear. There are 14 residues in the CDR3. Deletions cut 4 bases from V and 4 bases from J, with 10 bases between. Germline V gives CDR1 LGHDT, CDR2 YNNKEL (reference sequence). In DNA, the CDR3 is TGTGCCAGCAGCCCCTGGGATCGCACCGGGGAGCTGTTTTTT. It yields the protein CASSPWDRTGELFF.

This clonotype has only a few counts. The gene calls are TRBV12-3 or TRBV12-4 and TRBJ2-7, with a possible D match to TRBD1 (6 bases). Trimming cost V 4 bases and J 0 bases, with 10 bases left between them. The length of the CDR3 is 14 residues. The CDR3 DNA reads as TGTGCCAGCAGTTCCACAGGGCACTCCTACGAGCAGTACTTC. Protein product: CASSSTGHSYEQYF.